The entry below gives a single TCR beta chain sequence along with its context. Its antigen remains unidentified. Other DNA sequences in this specimen translate into the identical CDR3. Both 60 Vbeta primers and 13 Jbeta primers went into the PCR. The table came from immunoSEQ multiplex PCR; TCRdb's copy has only in-frame clones and leaves some out. Of some 130,000 clones listed, 77% are singletons. The data stem from a study of cytomegalovirus exposure and HLA in healthy donors. Findings and caveats of the study: When a later analysis was performed, an Asian-associated ancestry cluster reportedly had fewer N-insertions than the approximately 600-donor mean. In a later analysis, HLA-associated TCR beta chains were more clonally expanded than equally common others. Upon later analysis, TCR association rates were observed to vary by HLA locus, being highest for DRB1 and lowest for HLA-C.

Nominally healthy donors were sampled, though unrecorded immune exposures were likely. Germline assignment: CDR1 LNHDA and CDR2 SQIVND (reference sequence). This CDR3 region has 14 residues. V lost 6 bases to trimming and J lost 2 bases; unmatched junction nucleotides: 6. Specimen: PBMCs. This receptor was identified in a man aged 30-40 years in good health and CMV-seronegative. V gene TRBV19 combines with J gene TRBJ1-1, with 7 bases aligning to TRBD1. CDR3 sequence: CASSRTGLNTEAFF. The CDR3 DNA sequence: TGTGCCAGTAGCAGGACAGGTCTTAACACTGAAGCTTTCTTT.